The present T cell receptor (gamma chain) was sequenced within a study of γδ T cells in repeated Plasmodium falciparum infection. Study details: Over about 640 days, donors received four mosquito-bite P. falciparum NF54 infections.

Vgamma9/Vdelta2+ and Vdelta2-negative gammadelta T cells were flow-sorted from PBMC for bulk sequencing. TCRdb fed the multiplex PCR reads into CATT to redo clone calling. The repertoire holds over 25,000 gamma-chain clones, with under 3% as singletons. This clone showed up many times. It differs at one base from a far larger clone, so likely a read error. The same CDR3 also results from other DNA sequences found in this sample. The CDR3 extends over 13 amino acids. Germline V CDR1 and CDR2: GITISATS, ISYDGTV (reference sequence). The J gene went uncalled, whereas the V gene is TRGV9. The sequence came from a pool of human donors (malaria-infected and uninfected, not separated). Sequenced material: gamma-delta T cells from blood. The DNA of the CDR3 is TGTGCCTTGTGGGGAAGGTATTACGATAAGAAGCTCTTT. This encodes CALWGRYYDKKLF.